This TCR beta chain was recovered during a study of OX40 agonist ivuxolimab in advanced cancers. There are 11 residues in the CDR3. V was trimmed by 5 bases and J by 5 bases, leaving 5 bases between them. Germline V gene data show CDR1 as MNHNY and CDR2 as SVGAGI (reference sequence). Assay: immunoSEQ multiplex PCR; the TCRdb copy retains only in-frame clones and omits some. This repertoire shows fewer than 80,000 clones, around 85% found once; its top ten account for over 5%. Sequenced material: CD4+ or CD8+ T cells sorted from blood, taken in a trial of the OX40 agonist ivuxolimab. The chain couples TRBV6-6 to TRBJ2-3, with D unresolved. The receptor comes from an adult with an advanced solid tumor such as melanoma, head and neck, liver or kidney cancer. This chain's CDR3 is CASSQQDTQYF. The CDR3 DNA sequence: TGTGCCAGCAGTCAGCAAGATACGCAGTATTTT.